This TCR beta chain appears in the sequencing data of a study of vaccination effects on CD4 cells after COVID-19. Sequencing followed a ViraFEST assay step that expanded antigen-specific CD4+ T cells with viral peptide pools. Once cultured for approximately ten days, the cells underwent separation to obtain CD4+ T cells. The individual was infected with SARS-CoV-2 between March and December 2020, as confirmed by PCR. Sequencing used immunoSEQ multiplex PCR; TCRdb keeps in-frame clones, though not all of them. The sample lists around 53,000 clones; 75% to 85% were seen once. CDR3 size: 17 residues. Trimming shortened V by 0 bases and J by 6 bases, and 15 bases separated the two germline ends. Germline V gives CDR1 LNHNV, CDR2 YYDKDF (reference sequence). In regard to this clone: The antigen is not known.

Material: CD4+ T cells from PBMCs cultured with HIV peptides, obtained before COVID-19 vaccination. The subset is: HIV-1 Nef peptide pool negative control/reference culture. The receptor was derived from a human donor who had a prior SARS-CoV-2 infection. The rearrangement joins TRBV15 to TRBJ1-6, with D possibly matching TRBD1 (5 bases). CDR3: CATSRDDGTRVNSPLHF. The CDR3 DNA sequence: TGTGCCACCAGCAGAGATGACGGCACCAGGGTTAATTCACCCCTCCACTTT. Combining the CDR3 with reference TRBV15 and TRBJ1-6 gives the whole variable domain DAMVIQNPRYQVTQFGKPVTLSCSQTLNHNVMYWYQQKSSQAPKLLFHYYDKDFNNEADTPDNFQSRRPNTSFCFLDIRSPGLGDTAMYLCATSRDDGTRVNSPLHFGNGTRLTVT.